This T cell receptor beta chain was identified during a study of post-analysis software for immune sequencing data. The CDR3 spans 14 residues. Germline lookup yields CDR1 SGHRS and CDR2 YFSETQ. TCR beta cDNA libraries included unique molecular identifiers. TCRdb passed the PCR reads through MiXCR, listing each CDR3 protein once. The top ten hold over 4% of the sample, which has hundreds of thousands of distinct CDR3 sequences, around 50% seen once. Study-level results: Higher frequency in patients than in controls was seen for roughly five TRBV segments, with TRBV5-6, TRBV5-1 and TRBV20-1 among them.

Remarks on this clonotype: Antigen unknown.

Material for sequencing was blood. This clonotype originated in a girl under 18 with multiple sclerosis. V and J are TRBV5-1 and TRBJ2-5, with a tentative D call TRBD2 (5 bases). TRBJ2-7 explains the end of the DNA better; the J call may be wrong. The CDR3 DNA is TGCGCCAGCAGCGATTTAAGGGAGTTCGACGAGCAGTACTTC. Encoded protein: CASSDLREFDEQYF.